This T cell receptor beta chain stems from a study of blood T cell repertoires in COVID-19. In the study overall: Spain, Italy and the United States supplied samples that represented acute and convalescent COVID-19. PBMCs, B-cell-depleted T cells, or T cells were the source of the cDNA or gDNA that made up the material.

The V gene lost 1 base and the J gene lost 4 bases, with 5 bases spanning the gap. Germline V lookup: CDR1 SGHTA, CDR2 FQGNSA. This CDR3 comprises 13 residues. Assay: immunoSEQ multiplex PCR; the TCRdb copy retains only in-frame clones and omits some. The table has roughly 33,000 clones, about 94% seen once. The rearrangement uses TRBV7-2 and TRBJ1-5; D is ambiguous. The source material was peripheral blood. This sequence was found in a human donor in a cohort sampled during active COVID-19. The CDR3 nucleotides are TGTGCCAGCAGCTTAGGGAGGAATCAGCCCCAGCATTTT. Its translation is CASSLGRNQPQHF.